The source of this T cell receptor beta chain is a study of T-cell reconstitution after alpha-beta-depleted transplantation in children. Study-wide points: A year had passed since transplant, and T-cell counts and diversity by then came mostly from newly produced T cells. As was reported, about two months after transplant, alpha-beta T cells came from several hundred expanded graft clones. Recipient T cells and thymic progenitors that survived were the source of the high TCRbeta diversity seen at day 60 in some patients.

V lost 6 bases and J lost 5; bases outside the gene matches: 4. This CDR3 has 13 residues. From germline, CDR1 is MNHNS and CDR2 SASEGT. A word on this clonotype: What it binds is not known.

Preparing the TCRbeta library involved the use of unique molecular identifiers. MiXCR, run by TCRdb on the PCR reads, gives a single entry per CDR3 protein. The sample contains 250,000 to 400,000 distinct CDR3 sequences, around 25% of which appear only once. This receptor was obtained from a male patient younger than 18 who had a stem cell transplant for acute lymphoblastic leukemia, so the T cells may come from the graft donor. J is TRBJ2-7 and V is TRBV6-1; 10 bases agree with TRBD1. The sample here was PBMCs, mostly from graft donor cells, taken 180 days after TCRalphabeta/CD19-depleted stem cell transplant. In DNA, the CDR3 is TGTGCCAGCAGGACAGGGGGCCCCGACGAGCAGTACTTC. This encodes CASRTGGPDEQYF.